This T cell receptor beta chain was observed in a study of Ad26.COV2.S vaccination and SARS-CoV-2 variants. Whole-study context: Enrollment placed the donor in the COV1001 Ad26.COV2.S trial arm. Study outcomes and limitations: Vaccine recipients posted higher spike-specific TCR breadth than their placebo counterparts. Breadth, reportedly substantial, characterized the spike-specific CD8+ and CD4+ T cell responses after vaccination.

Indicated treatment: around 19 received Ad26.COV2.S at low or high dose, single or two shots; 5 received placebo; per-sample allocation not given. Sampling was performed 63 days after the first vaccine or placebo injection. The shot given was an Ad26 vector that makes Wuhan-strain SARS-CoV-2 spike. The table came from immunoSEQ multiplex PCR; TCRdb's copy has only in-frame clones and leaves some out. This sample yields hundreds of thousands of clones, of which 85% to 90% are seen a single time; roughly 5% belongs to the top ten. Germline CDR1 MNHNS, CDR2 SASEGT. The length of the CDR3 is 16 residues. V was cut by 0 bases and J by 6 bases, with 15 bases left in between. This clone was counted between two and nine times. Its matching antigen is unknown.

This TCR was sampled from a person between 18 and 65 years old who received the Ad26.COV2.S COVID-19 vaccine or a placebo. Sequences were derived from peripheral blood, sampled in a trial of Ad26.COV2.S vaccine versus placebo. This sequence joins TRBV6-1 and TRBJ1-5; unclear D gene. CDR3 in DNA: TGTGCCAGCAGTGAAGCTGGTCCTATCCCGATTCAGCCCCAGCATTTT. Encoded protein: CASSEAGPIPIQPQHF.